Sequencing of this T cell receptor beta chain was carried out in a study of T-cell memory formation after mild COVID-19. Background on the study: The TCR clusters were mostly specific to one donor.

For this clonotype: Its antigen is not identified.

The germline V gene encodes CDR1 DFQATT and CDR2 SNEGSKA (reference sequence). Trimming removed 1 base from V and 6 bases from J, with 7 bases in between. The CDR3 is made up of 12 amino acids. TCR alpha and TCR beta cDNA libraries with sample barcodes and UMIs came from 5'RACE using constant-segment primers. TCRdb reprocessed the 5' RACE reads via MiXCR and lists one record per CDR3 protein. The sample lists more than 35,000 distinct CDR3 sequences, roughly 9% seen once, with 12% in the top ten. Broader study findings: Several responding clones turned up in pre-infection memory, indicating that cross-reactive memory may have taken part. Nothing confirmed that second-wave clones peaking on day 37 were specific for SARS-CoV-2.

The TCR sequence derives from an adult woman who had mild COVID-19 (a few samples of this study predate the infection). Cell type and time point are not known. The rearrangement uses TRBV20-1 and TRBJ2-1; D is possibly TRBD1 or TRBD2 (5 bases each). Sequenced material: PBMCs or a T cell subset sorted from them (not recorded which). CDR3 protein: CSARVRGNEQFF. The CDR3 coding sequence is TGCAGTGCTAGAGTGAGGGGCAATGAGCAGTTCTTC.